The entry below describes one T cell receptor (beta chain). The antigen is unknown. A much larger clone differs from this one at a single base, so this may be a read error. These data are taken from a study of read filtering for tumor transcriptome and immune sequencing. Study results and caveats: In IR-seq, single-read clonotypes were 75% to 90% of clonotypes but around 3.5% of reads.

This library used about 400 ng RNA and molecular barcoded adaptors spanning alpha/delta and beta/gamma chains. TCRdb fed the reads into MiXCR, producing one record per CDR3 protein. The sample lists 120,000 or so distinct CDR3 sequences, 10% to 15% occurring once. CDR1 MNHEY and CDR2 SVGAGI come from the germline V gene. The CDR3 consists of 11 residues. Input material: a population of CD138-negative cells sorted from bone marrow. The J gene is TRBJ1-1, the V gene TRBV6-5, with TRBD1 identical over 7 bases. The TCR sequence derives from a donor aged 40 or over with multiple myeloma. CDR3 amino acids: CASSTGVGASF. The CDR3, as DNA: TGTGCCAGCAGTACAGGGGTTGGAGCTTCCTTT.